What follows is one T cell receptor beta chain and its context. It was RNA transcripts that yielded the amplified TCR beta CDR3 regions. The TCR CDR3 first-round RT-PCR relied on the HTBI primer set. Each CDR3 protein gets one entry after TCRdb re-called the multiplex PCR reads with MiXCR. The table shows 700,000 to 850,000 distinct CDR3 sequences, with under 45% occurring only once. CDR3 length: 15 residues. Germline values: CDR1 LGHNA, CDR2 YSLEER. The ends were cut back, 2 bases at V and 3 bases at J, with 13 bases in the middle. The data derive from a study of T cells in Graves' hyperthyroidism and ophthalmopathy.

The chain uses TRBV4-3 and TRBJ2-5; D tentatively reads TRBD1 or TRBD2 (5 bases each). This clonotype was sampled from a woman aged 40 to 50 with Graves' hyperthyroidism. Source material: blood. CDR3 in amino acids: CASSQTGTSKETQYF. As DNA, the CDR3 is TGCGCCAGCAGCCAAACCGGGACGTCAAAAGAGACCCAGTACTTC.